The clone carrying this TCR beta chain was seen repeatedly, ten times or more. Its matching antigen is unknown. Template switching added a universal primer binding site, and final cDNA carried unique molecular identifiers. MiXCR, applied by TCRdb to the 5' RACE reads, yields one record per CDR3 protein. The sample carries more than 650,000 distinct CDR3 sequences, 5.5% to 6.5% recorded once. This specimen belongs to a study of identical twins. Findings and caveats of the study: Invariant cells of the MAIT and iNKT types might have partly distorted the zero-insertion analyses. Cross-sectional statistics underpinned the conclusions; the same donors were not followed. For cord blood, abundant beta clonotypes had fewer insertions, unlike memory repertoires, which showed none.

Germline lookup yields CDR1 DFQATT and CDR2 SNEGSKA (reference sequence). V gave up 1 base and J gave up 0 bases, with 5 bases separating them. The CDR3 length is 13 residues. The chain joins TRBV20-1 to TRBJ2-3; D uncertain. The specimen sequenced was naive T cells sorted from blood. This clonotype was obtained from a man younger than 35 in good health. CDR3 protein: CSARGRSTDTQYF. CDR3 in DNA: TGCAGTGCTAGAGGACGGAGCACAGATACGCAGTATTTT.